This TCR beta chain was obtained from a study of human T cells and chemical hapten exposure (TCRdb year 2021). A note on the overall study: For sensitization, 2% DPC in acetone was applied to a 2 cm by 2 cm area of upper inner arm skin. Weekly therapeutic DPC doses were additionally applied to the scalp of patients throughout the roughly 23-week study period. Patch tests used Finn chambers with 0.01% DPC on the upper back, scored after 6 days by International Contact Dermatitis Research Group standards. The patient cohort, mostly female, included alopecia areata with under or over 50% scalp involvement, alopecia totalis and alopecia universalis. The libraries were sequenced as a pool, and the TCR yield per sample differed mostly because of small variations in library volumes within the pool. The study tracked peripheral blood TCR repertoire changes in vivo during primary and secondary sensitization to the hapten diphenylcyclopropenone (DPC) in alopecia patients. Blood was sampled from patients pre-sensitization (week 0) and at 2, 6 and about 24 weeks after DPC sensitization. Blood for TCR sequencing was provided by twenty-nine alopecia patients at one to four time points (pre-sensitization, 2, 6 and 24 weeks). Study-wide conclusions, independent of this receptor: Compared with pre-sensitization or healthy control sets, expanded TCRs formed significantly more large CDR3 similarity clusters, which is consistent with antigen-driven responses. After repeated subsampling, changes were observed in the strength of the expansion versus patch-test correlation and in the threshold at which the correlation became significant. A positive correlation was found between the number of PT1 expanded TCRs and patch test score, with significance reached at thresholds 8, 16 and 32 but not 4. No change with DPC sensitization was found in the number of TCRs above 1 in 1000 frequency, and no evidence of global repertoire structure alterations was found. Because all patients had alopecia, a presumed autoimmune disease, the immune response of the patients might differ from that of healthy individuals.

Receptor libraries were prepared by RACE. The run used a NextSeq 500. During library preparation, unique molecular identifiers were attached to individual cDNA molecules so that TCRs could be counted in a quantitative, reproducible way. From each blood RNA sample, both TCR alpha and TCR beta chains were sequenced. The original pipeline was this. The median number of TCRs per sample was roughly 98,000, ranging from roughly 20,000 to 700,000. V, J and CDR3 annotation of the TCR reads was carried out using the Decombinator software suite. For PS versus PT1 abundance plots, all samples were subsampled to the same number of TCRs (28,000). Expanded TCRs were defined as absent before sensitization and observed at least eight times at the 2-week time point. The public reads were reanalyzed by TCRdb: fastp trimming at Q25, MiXCR alignment, in-frame beta chains only. Each CDR3 protein gets just one entry, which takes the most common genes and DNA from the rows behind it. TCRdb's processing, not the authors' own work, is the source of the V and J calls. The table for this sample lists some 200,000 distinct CDR3 sequences; around 22% of them were counted only once. Approximately 6.7% of the sample belongs to the ten largest clones.

What this sample's time point label stands for: patch test 1, 2 weeks after DPC sensitization. The treatment or condition label, as the study defines it: therapeutic diphenylcyclopropenone sensitization with weekly scalp DPC. At each patch-test visit, blood was drawn before the patch test was applied. Patients were considered eligible if aged 18 to 70, diagnosed with alopecia and deemed suitable for DPC therapy, and patients were excluded if pregnant. Unfractionated whole blood was collected in Tempus Blood RNA tubes, and total RNA was extracted from that blood. Turning to this clonotype: Its antigen is currently not known. No much larger clonotype is one base removed from it; base qualities were not supplied.

The germline V gene provides CDR1 SGHDN and CDR2 FVKESK. Including the terminal cysteine and phenylalanine, the CDR3 comprises 15 residues. The DNA shown is the 45-base CDR3, in frame from base 1. V lost 3 bases and J lost 3 bases; the stretch between them is 11 bases long. Material: whole blood, obtained in connection with sensitization to the hapten diphenylcyclopropenone (DPC). The chain is made from TRBV14 and TRBJ2-2; tentative D gene TRBD2, with 5 bases matching. This clonotype was sampled from a woman aged 45-60 years with alopecia areata. Some clones in this sample may be carry-over from other donors' samples. CDR3 reads: CASSQWPSYTGELFF. At the DNA level, the sequence is TGTGCCAGCAGCCAGTGGCCTAGCTACACCGGGGAGCTGTTTTTT.